This T cell receptor beta chain was profiled in a study of blood T cell repertoires in COVID-19. Study context: Acute and convalescent COVID-19 specimens originated in the United States, Italy and Spain. Sources were T cells, B-cell-depleted T cells, or PBMCs; the material itself was cDNA or gDNA.

CDR3 length: 12 amino acids. Trimming cost V 7 bases and J 4 bases, with 5 bases left between them. Per germline, CDR1 MDHEN and CDR2 SYDVKM. In the authors' workflow: Amplification with reference gene primers provided the estimates of nucleated cell counts. Measured with immunoSEQ multiplex PCR; TCRdb has only the in-frame clones, and not every one. V, J and clone size derive from that table, while D and trimming were established from the DNA sequence. The table shows some 150,000 clones, with roughly 84% occurring only once. Sequencing was done on a sample of peripheral blood. The chain is built from TRBV28 and TRBJ2-6; no clear D gene. This receptor was obtained from a man in his forties with acute or convalescent COVID-19. CDR3 sequence: CASTQGANVLTF. The DNA for the CDR3 is TGTGCCAGCACCCAAGGGGCCAACGTCCTGACTTTC.